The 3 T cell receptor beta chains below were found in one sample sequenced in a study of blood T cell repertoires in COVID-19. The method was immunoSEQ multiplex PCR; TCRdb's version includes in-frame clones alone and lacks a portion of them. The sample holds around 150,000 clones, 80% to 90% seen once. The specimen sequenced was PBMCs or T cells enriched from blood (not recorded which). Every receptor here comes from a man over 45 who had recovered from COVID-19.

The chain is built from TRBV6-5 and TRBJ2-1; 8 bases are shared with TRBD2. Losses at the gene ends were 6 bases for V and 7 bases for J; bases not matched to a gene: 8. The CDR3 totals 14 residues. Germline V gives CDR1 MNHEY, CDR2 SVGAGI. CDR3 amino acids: CASSSSGGLNEQFF. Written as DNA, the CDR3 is TGTGCCAGCAGCTCCAGCGGGGGTTTGAATGAGCAGTTCTTC.

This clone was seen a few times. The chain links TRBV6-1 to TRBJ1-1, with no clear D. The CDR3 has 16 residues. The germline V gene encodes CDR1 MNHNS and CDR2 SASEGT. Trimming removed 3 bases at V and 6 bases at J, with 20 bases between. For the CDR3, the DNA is TGTGCCAGCAGTGAGGCCTCCGCGGGTATTAAAGCTGAAGCTTTCTTT. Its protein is CASSEASAGIKAEAFF.

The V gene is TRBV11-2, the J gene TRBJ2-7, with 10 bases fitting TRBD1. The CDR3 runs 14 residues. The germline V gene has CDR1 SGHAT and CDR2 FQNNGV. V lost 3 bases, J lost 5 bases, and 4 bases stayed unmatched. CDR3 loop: CASSLDRGSHEQYF. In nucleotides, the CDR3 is TGTGCCAGCAGCTTGGACAGGGGGTCCCACGAGCAGTACTTC.